These 5 T cell receptor beta chains originate from one sample sequenced in a study of blood T cells in healthy people across ages. A J-beta primer mix and a sample-barcoded 5' primer were used in a second PCR of roughly 6 to 12 cycles. TCRdb reprocessed the 5' RACE reads with MiXCR, giving one entry per CDR3 protein. The table has 1.5 million to 1.8 million distinct CDR3 sequences, 35% to 45% seen once. Sequencing was done on a sample of blood. These receptors were obtained from a woman aged 18 to 35 in good health.

The chain is built from TRBV4-1 and TRBJ2-4, with TRBD2 matching over 7 bases. Trimming cost V 0 bases and J 4 bases; bases outside gene matches: 6. Germline CDR1 is MGHRA and CDR2 is YSYEKL. The CDR3 totals 16 residues. The CDR3 region is CASSQEWPSGKNIQYF. As DNA, the CDR3 is TGCGCCAGCAGCCAAGAATGGCCTAGCGGAAAAAACATTCAGTACTTC.

This clonotype was counted once. The chain joins TRBV7-9 to TRBJ1-2, with TRBD1 identical over 8 bases. Germline V gene lookup returns CDR1 SEHNR and CDR2 FQNEAQ (reference sequence). The CDR3 runs to 16 residues. Losses at the gene ends were 5 bases for V and 1 base for J; bases not matched to a gene: 9. The DNA of the CDR3 is TGTGCCAGCAGCCAGGACAGGGCTACCTATAACTATGGCTACACCTTC. Amino acids: CASSQDRATYNYGYTF.

This chain links TRBV2 with TRBJ2-5; D remains unclear. The last part of the DNA fits TRBJ2-7 better; the J call may be wrong. Germline lookup yields CDR1 SNHLY and CDR2 FYNNEI. CDR3 length: 14 residues. CDR3 loop: CASSLGNQLYEQYF. The CDR3 region has the DNA TGTGCCAGCAGTTTGGGCAATCAATTGTACGAGCAGTACTTC.

The J gene is TRBJ2-3, the V gene TRBV28; 8 bases match TRBD2. After removal of 4 bases from V and 0 bases from J, the junction contained 9 bases not matched to a gene. CDR3 length equals 17 residues. Germline-derived CDR1 and CDR2 are MDHEN and SYDVKM. CDR3 sequence (DNA): TGTGCCAGCAGTTCGCTGCGGGCTAGCGGGAGCACAGATACGCAGTATTTT. As protein: CASSSLRASGSTDTQYF.

The chain couples TRBV3-1 to TRBJ2-1; D remains ambiguous. The CDR3 is 15 residues long. V was shortened by 4 bases and J by 5 bases, with 15 bases between the two germline ends. Germline V gene sequence: CDR1 LGHDT, CDR2 YNNKEL (reference sequence). CDR3 protein: CASSPRAQINNEQFF. The CDR3 nucleotides read TGTGCCAGCAGCCCCCGCGCCCAAATTAACAATGAGCAGTTCTTC.